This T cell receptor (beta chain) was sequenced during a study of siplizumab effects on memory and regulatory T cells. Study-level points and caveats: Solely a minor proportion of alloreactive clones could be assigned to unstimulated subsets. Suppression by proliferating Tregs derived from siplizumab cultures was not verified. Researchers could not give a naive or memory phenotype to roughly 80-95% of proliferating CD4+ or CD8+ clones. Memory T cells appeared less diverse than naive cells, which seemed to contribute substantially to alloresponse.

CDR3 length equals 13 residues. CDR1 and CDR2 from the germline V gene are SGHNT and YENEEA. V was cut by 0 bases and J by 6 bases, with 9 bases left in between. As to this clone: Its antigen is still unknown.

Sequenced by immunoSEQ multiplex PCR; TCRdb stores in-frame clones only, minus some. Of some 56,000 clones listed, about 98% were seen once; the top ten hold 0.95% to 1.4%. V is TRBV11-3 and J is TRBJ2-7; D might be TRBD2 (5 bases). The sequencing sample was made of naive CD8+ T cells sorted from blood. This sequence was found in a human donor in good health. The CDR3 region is CASSLDASPEQYF. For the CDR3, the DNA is TGTGCCAGCAGCTTAGATGCTAGCCCCGAGCAGTACTTC.